These 12 T cell receptor beta chains came from one sample sequenced in a study of T cell repertoires in aging, cancer and after chemotherapy (dated by TCRdb to 2018 to 2020). TCR beta rearrangements were amplified from genomic DNA extracted from peripheral blood rather than from sorted cells or RNA. Sequenced using an Illumina MiSeq. Multiplex touch-down PCR with a mixed TRB-A/B primer pool was used to amplify rearranged TRB sequences covering the V, D and J segments. The raw public data were reprocessed by TCRdb itself: fastp quality trimming at Q25, MiXCR clonotype calling, in-frame beta chains only. CDR3 protein duplicates are merged, each entry listing the most common genes and DNA. Here the sample has fewer than 1,500 distinct CDR3 sequences; roughly 70% occur a single time. Roughly 96% of the sample is taken by the ten largest. Sequencing used blood. The receptors were sampled from a human donor with a blood cancer.

This clonotype was observed a few times. The V call is TRBV29-1, the J call TRBJ2-5; D is unresolved. Between the trimmed V and J ends, which lost 5 bases and 2 bases, there was a span of 6 bases. Per the germline V gene, CDR1 is SQVTM and CDR2 is ANQGSEA. The CDR3 spans 11 residues. CDR3 in DNA: TGCAGCGTTCCGAGGCAAGAGACCCAGTACTTC. This translates into CSVPRQETQYF. Filled out from reference TRBV29-1 and TRBJ2-5, the complete variable domain reads SAVISQKPSRDICQRGTSLTIQCQVDSQVTMMFWYRQQPGQSLTLIATANQGSEATYESGFVIDKFPISRPNLTFSTLTVSNMSPEDSSIYLCSVPRQETQYFGPGTRLLVL.

The chain is built from TRBV29-1 and TRBJ1-2, with 7 bases lining up with TRBD1. Losses at the gene ends were 3 bases for V and 2 bases for J; bases not matched to a gene: 9. The CDR3 is 15 amino acids. In germline, CDR1 is SQVTM, CDR2 ANQGSEA. CDR3: CSVDGTVLRNYGYTF. CDR3 bases: TGCAGCGTTGACGGGACAGTTCTCAGGAACTATGGCTACACCTTC.

The V and J genes are TRBV10-3 and TRBJ2-3, with D perhaps assigned TRBD1 or TRBD2 (5 bases each). The germline V and J ends were trimmed by 10 bases and 0 bases, with 8 bases remaining between them. The CDR3 totals 12 residues. Germline V gives CDR1 ENHRY, CDR2 SYGVKD. The CDR3: CATRDSTDTQYF. CDR3 bases: TGTGCCACGAGGGACAGCACAGATACGCAGTATTTT.

This sequence joins TRBV19 and TRBJ1-5, with 8 bases aligning to TRBD1. This CDR3 contains 14 residues. Germline CDR1 and CDR2: LNHDA and SQIVND (reference sequence). V was pared by 6 bases and J by 5 bases, with 6 bases of the junction left unmatched. CDR3 amino acids: CASRGQGADQPQHF. The CDR3 DNA follows: TGTGCCAGTAGAGGACAGGGCGCCGATCAGCCCCAGCATTTT.

This clonotype ranks as medium-sized. This chain joins TRBV6-6 and TRBJ2-6; D unclear. V was shortened by 7 bases and J by 4 bases, with 11 bases between the two germline ends. In germline, CDR1 is MNHNY, CDR2 SVGAGI (reference sequence). This CDR3 is 14 amino acids long. The CDR3 sequence: CASTPGWGANVLTF. CDR3 sequence (DNA): TGTGCCAGCACACCCGGGTGGGGGGCCAACGTCCTGACTTTC.

There are a few counts of this clonotype. The DNA for the CDR3 is TGTGCCAGCAGTTACTCGGACCGCTATGGCTACACCTTC. It specifies CASSYSDRYGYTF. The gene calls are TRBV6-5 and TRBJ1-2; no firm D call. The V and J ends lost 0 bases and 4 bases respectively, with 6 bases between them. Germline CDR1 reads MNHEY; CDR2 reads SVGAGI. The CDR3 has 13 amino acids.

This sequence joins TRBV6-5 and TRBJ2-7, with 9 bases aligning to TRBD2. CDR1 is MNHEY and CDR2 is SVGAGI in the germline V gene. V dropped 6 bases and J dropped 3; count of bases not matched to a gene: 3. This CDR3 has 13 residues. The CDR3: CASSRSGGYEQYF. CDR3 DNA sequence: TGTGCCAGCAGCCGTAGCGGGGGCTACGAGCAGTACTTC.

By proportion, this clonotype is large. The V and J genes are TRBV19 and TRBJ1-6, with D possibly TRBD1 on 5 matching bases. From germline, CDR1 is LNHDA and CDR2 SQIVND (reference sequence). This CDR3 is 14 amino acids long. V dropped 7 bases and J dropped 1 base, with 8 bases sitting between them. The CDR3 bases are TGTGCCAGTACCGGGGGTTCCTATAATTCACCCCTCCACTTT. Translation: CASTGGSYNSPLHF.

This clonotype was recorded a few times. The rearrangement links TRBV5-6 to TRBJ2-5; TRBD1 agrees at 7 bases. The CDR3 sequence is 14 residues long. The ends lost 5 bases at V and 5 bases at J; junction bases unmatched: 9. The germline V gene encodes CDR1 SGHDT and CDR2 YYEEEE. The CDR3 coding sequence is TGTGCCAGCAGTCGGACAGGTCTGAGGGAGACCCAGTACTTC. It yields the protein CASSRTGLRETQYF.

V and J are TRBV6-5 and TRBJ2-2; 7 nucleotides match TRBD2. The CDR3 loop spans 16 amino acids. The germline V gene encodes CDR1 MNHEY and CDR2 SVGAGI. Trimming at V came to 5 bases and at J to 8 bases, leaving 14 bases not matched to a gene. The CDR3 sequence: CASSRQRGPTGGELFF. CDR3 nucleotide sequence: TGTGCCAGCAGTCGACAGCGGGGACCAACAGGAGGGGAGCTGTTTTTT.

The rearrangement uses TRBV19 and TRBJ2-7; 7 bases line up with TRBD2. V trimming: 8 bases; J trimming: 0 bases; junction bases outside the gene matches: 7. CDR1 and CDR2 from the germline V gene are LNHDA and SQIVND (reference sequence). The CDR3 consists of 14 residues. CDR3 DNA: TGTGCCAGTTCCCTAGCGGATCTCTCCTACGAGCAGTACTTC. Amino acids: CASSLADLSYEQYF.

The chain couples TRBV7-9 to TRBJ2-3; maybe TRBD2 (6 bases). Germline V gene sequence: CDR1 SEHNR, CDR2 FQNEAQ (reference sequence). The CDR3 has 18 residues. V lost 5 bases and J 0 bases, leaving 21 bases between the germline ends. CDR3 in amino acids: CASSDRRLGGASTDTQYF. As DNA, the CDR3 is TGTGCCAGCAGCGACCGTCGTTTGGGCGGGGCTAGCACAGATACGCAGTATTTT.